The 15 T cell receptor beta chains reported below all come from one sample, sequenced in a study of graft-versus-host responses after intestinal transplantation (dated by TCRdb to the early 2020s). Receptor amplification or capture employed the immunoSEQ multiplex PCR assay. The table was pulled from immuneACCESS by TCRdb, which kept in-frame rearrangements only. Such tables lose some clones; where checked, under half of the loss comes from unresolved V genes, and the rest has no known cause. The sample table shows 85,000 to 130,000 clones, and roughly nine tenths are seen once. The top ten hold approximately 1% of the sample. No antigen is known for these receptors. Read against the paper, the sample's time point label means: cells obtained before transplantation from donor or recipient. The sequenced sample was unstimulated CD4+ T cells sorted from spleen or lymph node cells, obtained before intestinal transplant. These receptor sequences come from a human donor who received an intestinal transplant.

The chain recombines TRBV28 with TRBJ2-1, with TRBD2 identical over 8 bases. From germline, CDR1 is MDHEN and CDR2 SYDVKM. The CDR3 loop spans 15 amino acids. J gave up 12 bases and V 3 bases, and 13 bases lay outside the gene matches. The CDR3 DNA is TGTGCCAGCAGTTTCTTCCAGCGGGAGCTCCAAGGGCAGTTCTTC. This encodes CASSFFQRELQGQFF.

V usage is TRBV6-1 and J usage is TRBJ1-2; D is unresolved. The CDR3 totals 13 residues. The V gene's germline CDR1 is MNHNS and CDR2 SASEGT. V gave up 5 bases and J gave up 5 bases, with 12 bases separating them. CDR3 DNA sequence: TGTGCCAGCAGTATCAGTGGGATGTATGGCTACACCTTC. This translates into CASSISGMYGYTF.

The V and J genes are TRBV5-1 and TRBJ1-5; TRBD1 might be the D (6 bases). This CDR3 has 16 amino acids. Germline CDR1 is SGHRS and CDR2 is YFSETQ. V shed 4 bases and J shed 0 bases, with 14 bases lying between them. The DNA of the CDR3 is TGCGCCAGCAGCCTCATGGGGGGCTATAGCAATCAGCCCCAGCATTTT. It encodes CASSLMGGYSNQPQHF.

V is TRBV29-1 and J is TRBJ1-2; 7 bases map to TRBD1. The V and J ends lost 5 bases and 8 bases, in that order; junction bases with no gene match: 8. This CDR3 is built from 12 residues. The germline V gene has CDR1 SQVTM and CDR2 ANQGSEA. The CDR3 spells CSVNTGASGYTF. The CDR3 bases are TGCAGCGTTAATACAGGGGCCTCCGGCTACACCTTC.

The rearrangement uses TRBV11-3 and TRBJ2-2, with TRBD2 matching 7 bases. This CDR3 comprises 16 residues. Germline-derived CDR1 and CDR2 are SGHNT and YENEEA. The V gene end was trimmed by 0 bases and the J gene end by 3 bases; junction bases not matched to a gene: 4. The CDR3 nucleotides are TGTGCCAGCAGCTTAGAGACGGCGGGGGACACCGGGGAGCTGTTTTTT. Encoded protein: CASSLETAGDTGELFF.

The V gene is TRBV5-1, the J gene TRBJ2-2; TRBD1 is a possible D gene (5 bases). V lost 4 bases and J lost 5, with 15 bases in between. CDR3 size: 15 residues. Germline V gene data show CDR1 as SGHRS and CDR2 as YFSETQ. This CDR3 is CASSLLQGRTGELFF. CDR3 in DNA: TGCGCCAGCAGCCTCCTCCAGGGAAGGACCGGGGAGCTGTTTTTT.

This clone was seen a handful of times. V usage is TRBV6-5 and J usage is TRBJ2-3; D is undetermined. CDR1 is MNHEY, CDR2 SVGAGI, per germline. V shed 0 bases and J shed 1 base, with 11 bases lying between them. The CDR3 consists of 16 residues. The CDR3 sequence is CASSYSVLRGTDTQYF. The CDR3 coding sequence is TGTGCCAGCAGTTACTCGGTCTTACGGGGCACAGATACGCAGTATTTT.

This clone was counted once. V gene TRBV7-9 combines with J gene TRBJ2-5; TRBD2 matches 14 bases. The junction had 3 bases not matched to a gene; V was cut back by 5 bases and J by 4 bases. CDR1 is SEHNR, CDR2 FQNEAQ, per germline (reference sequence). The CDR3 has 15 residues. CDR3 sequence: CASSAGLAGGETQYF. Written as DNA, the CDR3 is TGTGCCAGCAGCGCCGGACTAGCGGGGGGAGAGACCCAGTACTTC. The entire variable domain, with the rest obtained from reference TRBV7-9 and TRBJ2-5, is as follows: DTGVSQNPRHKITKRGQNVTFRCDPISEHNRLYWYRQTLGQGPEFLTYFQNEAQLEKSRLLSDRFSAERPKGSFSTLEIQRTEQGDSAMYLCASSAGLAGGETQYFGPGTRLLVL.

This clone was counted once. The chain recombines TRBV7-9 with TRBJ2-7; the D call may be TRBD1 or TRBD2 (5 bases each). Trimming stripped 5 bases from V and 7 bases from J, with 12 bases between. CDR3 size: 12 residues. CDR1 is SEHNR, CDR2 FQNEAQ, per germline (reference sequence). The CDR3 coding sequence is TGTGCCAGCAGCCCGTCTTGGGGGGAGCAGTACTTC. Protein sequence: CASSPSWGEQYF.

The chain combines TRBV14 with TRBJ1-2; unclear D gene. Trimming left V 4 bases short and J 8 bases short, with 14 bases between. CDR1 is SGHDN and CDR2 is FVKESK in the germline V gene. CDR3 length: 13 residues. The CDR3 region is CASSPRLIGGYTF. The CDR3 nucleotides are TGTGCCAGCAGCCCCCGCCTCATAGGGGGCTACACCTTC.

This chain links TRBV19 with TRBJ1-3, with D maybe TRBD1 (5 bases). Germline CDR1 reads LNHDA; CDR2 reads SQIVND (reference sequence). The germline V and J ends were trimmed by 2 bases and 0 bases, with 8 bases remaining between them. The CDR3 length is 15 residues. The CDR3 loop is CASSIPQVSGNTIYF. In DNA, the CDR3 is TGTGCCAGTAGTATACCACAGGTCTCTGGAAACACCATATATTTT.

V usage is TRBV4-1 and J usage is TRBJ2-7, with 12 bases lining up with TRBD2. Germline assignment: CDR1 MGHRA and CDR2 YSYEKL. J lost 4 bases, V lost 2 bases, and 3 bases had no gene match. This CDR3 is 15 amino acids long. CDR3 sequence: CASSQSSGGGYEQYF. As DNA, the CDR3 is TGCGCCAGCAGCCAATCTAGCGGGGGGGGTTACGAGCAGTACTTC.

This clone appeared a few times. The chain carries TRBV11-2 and TRBJ1-1; D gene unclear. The CDR3 has 14 residues. V gave up 5 bases and J gave up 0 bases, with 10 bases separating them. Germline values: CDR1 SGHAT, CDR2 FQNNGV. CDR3 sequence (DNA): TGTGCCAGCAGCCTAACTAATTTGAACACTGAAGCTTTCTTT. Amino acids: CASSLTNLNTEAFF.

This chain links TRBV9 with TRBJ2-1; the D is unclear. CDR3 length: 12 amino acids. Germline CDR1 is SGDLS and CDR2 is YYNGEE. Trimming cost V 3 bases and J 4 bases, with 5 bases left between them. In DNA form, the CDR3 reads TGTGCCAGCAGCGGAAGATACAATGAGCAGTTCTTC. This encodes CASSGRYNEQFF.

V gene TRBV7-6 combines with J gene TRBJ2-7, with 8 bases identical to TRBD1. CDR1 and CDR2 from the germline V gene are SGHVS and FNYEAQ. This CDR3 has 16 amino acids. Trimming removed 2 bases from V and 2 bases from J; junction bases left unmatched: 8. The CDR3 protein is CASSLNEGQATYEQYF. CDR3 DNA: TGTGCCAGCAGCTTAAACGAGGGACAGGCAACCTACGAGCAGTACTTC.